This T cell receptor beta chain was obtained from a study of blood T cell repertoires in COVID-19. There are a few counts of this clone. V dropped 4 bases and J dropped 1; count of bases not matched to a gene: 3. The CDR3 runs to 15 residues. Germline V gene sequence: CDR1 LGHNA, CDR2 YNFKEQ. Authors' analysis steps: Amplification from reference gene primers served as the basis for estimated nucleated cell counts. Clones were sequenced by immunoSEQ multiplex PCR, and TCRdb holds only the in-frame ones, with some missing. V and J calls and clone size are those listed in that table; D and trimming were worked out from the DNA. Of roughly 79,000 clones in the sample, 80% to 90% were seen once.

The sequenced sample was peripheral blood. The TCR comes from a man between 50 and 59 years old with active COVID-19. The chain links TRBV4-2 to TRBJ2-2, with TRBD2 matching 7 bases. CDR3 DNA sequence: TGTGCCAGCAGCCCGAGCGGGGAGAACACCGGGGAGCTGTTTTTT. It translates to CASSPSGENTGELFF.